This entry describes one TCR beta chain. Antigen unknown. Repertoires were generated with immunoSEQ multiplex PCR, while TCRdb's copy carries only in-frame clones and drops some. In the table there are 50,000 to 75,000 clones, 86% of which are singletons. This record belongs to a study of OX40 agonist ivuxolimab in advanced cancers. In the study overall: Prior checkpoint blockade (anti-PD-1, anti-PD-L1 or anti-CTLA-4) was permitted; 35% to 50% had it.

Germline lookup yields CDR1 SGHNT and CDR2 YYREEE (reference sequence). The V end was cut by 0 bases, the J end by 4 bases, with 19 bases between. The CDR3 is 17 residues long. No patient had autoimmune disease or received systemic immunosuppression. With baseline, cycle 4 day 1, and cycle 7 day 1 as timepoints, blood was sampled. Study conclusions and caveats: Both blood CD4+ and CD8+ T cells showed clonal growth by week 6 at 0.1 to 3.0 mg/kg.

The sequence derives from an adult with an advanced solid tumor such as melanoma, head and neck, liver or kidney cancer. V and J are TRBV5-4 and TRBJ1-2, with D perhaps matching TRBD1 (5 bases). This specimen consisted of CD4+ or CD8+ T cells sorted from blood, obtained in a trial of the OX40 agonist ivuxolimab. Written as DNA, the CDR3 is TGTGCCAGCAGCTTGGCAGGGACCCCCCCTTTAGGCTATGGCTACACCTTC. Its protein product is CASSLAGTPPLGYGYTF.